This TCR beta chain was documented in a study of glioma-infiltrating T cells after dendritic cell vaccination. Germline CDR1 and CDR2: SGHDT and YYEEEE. The CDR3 is made up of 17 amino acids. Trimming removed 0 bases from V and 4 bases from J; junction bases left unmatched: 8. Time point of the sample: after dendritic cell vaccination, including at tumor progression/relapse. The method was immunoSEQ multiplex PCR; TCRdb's version includes in-frame clones alone and lacks a portion of them. The table lists roughly 85,000 clones, around 85% of them singletons, with 8.5% in the top ten. The clonotype originates from a human donor with glioblastoma. This specimen consisted of blood, obtained after dendritic cell vaccination. The gene calls are TRBV5-6 and TRBJ2-5; 11 bases match TRBD2. This CDR3 reads CASSLVASGGYSETQYF. CDR3 in DNA: TGTGCCAGCAGCTTGGTGGCTAGCGGGGGGTATTCAGAGACCCAGTACTTC.